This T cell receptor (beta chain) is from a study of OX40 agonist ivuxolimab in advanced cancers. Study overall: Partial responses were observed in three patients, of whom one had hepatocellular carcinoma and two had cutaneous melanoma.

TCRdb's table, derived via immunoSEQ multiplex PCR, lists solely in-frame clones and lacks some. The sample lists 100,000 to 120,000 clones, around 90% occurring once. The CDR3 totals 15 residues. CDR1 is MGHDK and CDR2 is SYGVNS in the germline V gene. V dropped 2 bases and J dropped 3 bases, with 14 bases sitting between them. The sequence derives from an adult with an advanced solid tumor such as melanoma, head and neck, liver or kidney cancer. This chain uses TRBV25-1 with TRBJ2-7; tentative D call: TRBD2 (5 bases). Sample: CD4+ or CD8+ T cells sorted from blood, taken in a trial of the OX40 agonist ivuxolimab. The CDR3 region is CASSERTAGDYEQYF. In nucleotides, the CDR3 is TGTGCCAGCAGTGAAAGGACCGCCGGGGACTACGAGCAGTACTTC.